This paragraph reports one T cell receptor (beta chain). The target antigen is unknown. Every donor provided one heparinised blood draw, which averaged about 116 mL. These data come from a study of beta chain features in type 1 diabetes. Study-wide results and caveats: Type 1 diabetes patients showed a moderate but significant shortening of TCRB CDR3s in all four CD4+ subsets.

All of the isolated RNA was reverse transcribed, so expressed TCRB transcripts were sequenced. Clones were read by immunoSEQ multiplex PCR, and TCRdb kept only the in-frame ones, dropping some. The table records around 150,000 clones, roughly 63% of them present only once. V lost 1 base and J lost 3; bases outside the gene matches: 5. Germline-derived CDR1 and CDR2 are SGHRS and YFSETQ. The CDR3 runs 15 residues. Sequencing input: naive CD4+ T cells from blood. The chain is built from TRBV5-1 and TRBJ2-7; 9 positions match TRBD1. The receptor was isolated from a man younger than 45 with type 1 diabetes. The CDR3 DNA reads TGCGCCAGCAGCTTGTCACAGGGGGCAGGCTACGAGCAGTACTTC. It codes for CASSLSQGAGYEQYF.